This T cell receptor beta chain was identified in a study of OX40 agonist ivuxolimab in advanced cancers. Losses at the gene ends were 0 bases for V and 3 bases for J; bases not matched to a gene: 8. The CDR3 covers 17 residues. Germline loops: CDR1 LGHNA, CDR2 YSLEER. Clones were read by immunoSEQ multiplex PCR, and TCRdb kept only the in-frame ones, dropping some. The table records some 78,000 clones, roughly 86% of them present only once. This sequence was found in an adult with an advanced solid tumor such as melanoma, head and neck, liver or kidney cancer. The chain uses TRBV4-3 and TRBJ1-5, with TRBD1 matching 7 bases. The source material was CD4+ or CD8+ T cells sorted from blood, sampled in a trial of the OX40 agonist ivuxolimab. The CDR3 loop reads CASSQDQARGDNQPQHF. The DNA for the CDR3 is TGCGCCAGCAGCCAAGATCAAGCCAGGGGGGACAATCAGCCCCAGCATTTT.